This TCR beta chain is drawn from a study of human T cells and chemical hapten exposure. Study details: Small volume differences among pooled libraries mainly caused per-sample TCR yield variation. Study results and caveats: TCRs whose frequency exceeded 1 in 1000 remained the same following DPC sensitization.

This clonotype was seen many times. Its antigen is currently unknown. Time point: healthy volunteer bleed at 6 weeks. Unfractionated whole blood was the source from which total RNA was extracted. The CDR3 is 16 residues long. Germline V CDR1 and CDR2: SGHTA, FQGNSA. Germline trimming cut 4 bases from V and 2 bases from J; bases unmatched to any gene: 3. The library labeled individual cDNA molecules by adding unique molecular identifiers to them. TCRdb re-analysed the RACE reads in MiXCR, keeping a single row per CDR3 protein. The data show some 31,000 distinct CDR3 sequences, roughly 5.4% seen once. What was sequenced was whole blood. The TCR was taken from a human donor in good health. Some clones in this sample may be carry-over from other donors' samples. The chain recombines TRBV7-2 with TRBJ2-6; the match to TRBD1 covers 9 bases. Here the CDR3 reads CASSYTGGAGANVLTF. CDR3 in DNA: TGTGCCAGCAGCTATACAGGGGGCGCTGGGGCCAACGTCCTGACTTTC.